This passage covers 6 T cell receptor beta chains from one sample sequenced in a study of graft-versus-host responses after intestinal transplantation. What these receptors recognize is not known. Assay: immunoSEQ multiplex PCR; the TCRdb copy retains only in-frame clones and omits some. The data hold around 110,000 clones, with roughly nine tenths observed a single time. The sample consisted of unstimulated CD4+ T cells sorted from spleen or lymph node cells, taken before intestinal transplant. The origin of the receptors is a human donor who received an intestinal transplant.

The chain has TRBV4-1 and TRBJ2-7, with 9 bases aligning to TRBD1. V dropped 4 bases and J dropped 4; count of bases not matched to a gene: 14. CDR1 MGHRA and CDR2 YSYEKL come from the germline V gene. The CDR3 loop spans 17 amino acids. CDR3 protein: CASSPNRRTGGKYEQYF. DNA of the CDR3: TGCGCCAGCAGCCCTAATCGACGTACAGGGGGCAAATACGAGCAGTACTTC.

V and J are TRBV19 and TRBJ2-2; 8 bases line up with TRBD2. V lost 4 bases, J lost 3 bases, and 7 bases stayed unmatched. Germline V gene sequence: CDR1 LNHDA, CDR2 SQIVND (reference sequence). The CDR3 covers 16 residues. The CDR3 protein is CASSTWTSKDTGELFF. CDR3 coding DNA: TGTGCCAGTAGTACCTGGACTAGCAAGGACACCGGGGAGCTGTTTTTT.

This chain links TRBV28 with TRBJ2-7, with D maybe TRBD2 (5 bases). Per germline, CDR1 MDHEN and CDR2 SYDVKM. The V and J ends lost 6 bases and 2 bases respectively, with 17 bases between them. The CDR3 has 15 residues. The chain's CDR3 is CASSLMRSGPYEQYF. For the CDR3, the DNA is TGTGCCAGCAGCCTTATGCGAAGCGGTCCCTACGAGCAGTACTTC. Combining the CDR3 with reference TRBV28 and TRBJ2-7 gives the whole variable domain DVKVTQSSRYLVKRTGEKVFLECVQDMDHENMFWYRQDPGLGLRLIYFSYDVKMKEKGDIPEGYSVSREKKERFSLILESASTNQTSMYLCASSLMRSGPYEQYFGPGTRLTVT.

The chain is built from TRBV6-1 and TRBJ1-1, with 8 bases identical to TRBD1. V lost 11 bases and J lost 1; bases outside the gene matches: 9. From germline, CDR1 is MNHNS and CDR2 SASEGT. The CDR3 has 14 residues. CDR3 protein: CAASPGTGNTEAFF. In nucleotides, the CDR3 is TGTGCCGCGTCCCCGGGGACAGGGAACACTGAAGCTTTCTTT.

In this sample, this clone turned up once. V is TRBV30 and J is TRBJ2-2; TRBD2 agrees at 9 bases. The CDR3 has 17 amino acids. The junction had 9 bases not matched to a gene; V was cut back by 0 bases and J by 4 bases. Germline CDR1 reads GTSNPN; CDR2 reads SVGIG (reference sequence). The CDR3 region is CAWSVRLGREGTGELFF. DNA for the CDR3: TGTGCCTGGAGTGTACGATTAGGGCGGGAGGGCACCGGGGAGCTGTTTTTT.

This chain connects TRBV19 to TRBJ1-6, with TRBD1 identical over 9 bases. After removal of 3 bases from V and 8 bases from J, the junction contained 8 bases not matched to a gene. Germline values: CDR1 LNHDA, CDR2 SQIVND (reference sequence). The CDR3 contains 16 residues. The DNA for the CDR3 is TGTGCCAGTAGTATCCTCGGGACAGGGCCCGATTCACCCCTCCACTTT. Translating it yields CASSILGTGPDSPLHF.